Given below is one T cell receptor beta chain in context. Its antigen remains unidentified. Qualities for individual bases were not recorded, and no much larger clone is one base off. The cohort consisted of 650 to 700 healthy bone marrow donors. All cohort members were sampled while nominally healthy, although unrecorded immune exposures were likely present. The donor tested CMV seronegative, placing the donor among the 300 to 450 seronegative members of the cohort. Every donor gave a peripheral blood sample, and the peripheral blood mononuclear cells from that sample were used for TCR beta sequencing. Genomic DNA extraction from the blood cell samples was performed with the Qiagen DNeasy Blood Extraction Kit. This sample was included in a study of cytomegalovirus exposure and HLA in healthy donors (dated by TCRdb to 2015 to 2018). Background on the whole study: According to an earlier analysis of 450 to 650 of the donors, about 170 million T cells yielded 117 million unique TCR beta sequences and approximately 280 Gb of sequence data. A separate validation cohort of more than 100 different subjects was used in addition to the approximately 670-subject first cohort. Because of strong linkage in the cohort, roughly five DR-DQ haplotypes were treated as single units for association and clustering. In a later analysis, previously published TCR beta repertoires from roughly 710 donors were re-analyzed and high-resolution HLA genotyping was added so that TCR occurrence patterns could be studied. HLA typing included class I and class II loci at four-digit resolution. An early release covering about 600 HLA-typed donors comprised 250 to 350 gigabases of sequencing data and 65 million to 100 million unique TCR sequences. The number of typed donors differed by locus: 629-630 for A, B, C, DRB1 and DQB1; 500 to 550 for DQA1; 606 for DPA1; and some 450 for DPB1. Every discovery cohort repertoire had been produced on one sequencing platform. An earlier analysis of roughly 580 of the donors used high-throughput TCR beta sequencing to judge whether each TCR beta V gene segment behaved as functional or pseudogenic. The study used immunosequencing to profile the T cell repertoires of approximately 630 subjects and linked those repertoires to cytomegalovirus serostatus. In a later genetic analysis, genome-wide SNP genotypes for 398 of the 666 donors were used, and that subset was treated as a discovery cohort. Donor age, sex, ethnicity and CMV serostatus were compiled together with the repertoire data. The study aimed to test whether cataloging public T cell receptors could reveal signatures of past pathogen exposure. On average, around 240,000 unique TCR beta nucleotide sequences were sequenced per donor among 398 genotyped donors of the cohort, with about 17% of those sequences being non-productive. In the later analysis, no new phenotypic data were used to find candidate immune exposures; instead, reliance was placed on TCR beta sequences and their occurrence across donors. Among the roughly 400 genotyped donors, 75% to 90% belonged to the genetic ancestry cluster associated with self-reported Caucasian donors. The study combined high-throughput TCR immunosequencing, statistical association of individual TCRs with disease status, and machine learning to predict cytomegalovirus infection status. General conclusions and limits of the study: At a false discovery rate of 0.05, a later analysis linked 15,000 to 20,000 TCR beta sequences to specific HLA alleles. Linkage disequilibrium might explain the correlated functional status among segregating V segments, but an unknown experimental factor could not be excluded. In this cohort, only TCR beta chains were sequenced, and detectable features were limited by the absence of alpha or paired-chain data. The classifier was reported to diagnose cytomegalovirus status with high specificity and sensitivity in both the original and validation cohorts. A later genetic analysis reported fewer N-insertions in productive TCRs among donors in an Asian-associated ancestry cluster than the 666-donor mean. The only immune exposure information available for the cohort was CMV serostatus. A further reported finding was that TCR beta sequences accurately predicted the HLA-A and HLA-B alleles for most subjects in the first cohort. In a later analysis, several top co-occurrence clusters were reported to appear linked to parvovirus B19, influenza, CMV and Epstein-Barr virus. A total of around 150 TCR beta chains were listed by the study as associated with cytomegalovirus. In a later analysis, most CMV-associated TCR beta chains were found to appear HLA-restricted, with HLA associations seemingly driven largely by CMV exposure. In a later genetic analysis, a missense DCLRE1C variant was associated with V-gene and J-gene trimming of TCR beta chains, and the association was replicated in an independent cohort. The presence/absence analyses assumed that sequencing depth was roughly uniform across donors, and that assumption may not be true. Because HLA typing was unavailable for some donors at each locus, only the typed subset was used in association tests. The authors suggested that the approach could potentially be extended to other disease states and immunological phenotypes. A later analysis found that HLA-associated TCR beta chains were more clonally expanded and had lower generation probabilities than equally common non-associated chains. In vitro tests confirmed that a few of the cytomegalovirus-associated TCR beta chains recognize cytomegalovirus antigens. A cluster of highly shared sequence variants was judged likely to represent a technical artifact of the sequencing pipeline. An earlier analysis of approximately 540 of the donors showed that most TCR beta V segments appeared in productive rearrangements either about 87% or about 30% of the time, which broadly matched IMGT annotations. Some IMGT-functional V segments, including TRBV6-2 and TRBV6-3, could not be distinguished by the 87-base-pair reads and were therefore excluded. Because counts were too low, more than 15 rarely observed V segments, including chromosome 9 orphons, were excluded from the earlier analysis of 500 to 700 of the donors. Strong co-occurrence of HLA alleles, especially DR and DQ, made assigning TCR associations to individual alleles difficult. Most TCR sequences were seen in very few donors, while some public TCRs were found in many individuals. In a later analysis, TCR association rates were found to vary across HLA loci, with the most associated TCRs seen for DRB1 alleles and the fewest for HLA-C alleles.

To prepare the library, the immunoSEQ multiplex PCR assay was applied. A mixture of 60 forward primers for TCR Vbeta segments and 13 reverse primers for TCR Jbeta segments was used in the multiplex PCR. The CDR3 region of rearranged TCR beta genes was amplified from genomic DNA by a multiplex PCR assay. Amplified TCR beta libraries were sequenced as 87-base-pair reads on the Illumina HiSeq System. From the authors' description of their analysis: A later analysis tallied roughly 76 million unique TCR beta chains across the 600 to 700 repertoires, and some 10 million of those chains were shared by two or more donors. Raw reads were error-corrected and collapsed into unique sequences with a nearest-neighbor algorithm that merged closely related sequences to remove PCR and sequencing errors. Alignment of CDR3 sequences to IMGT reference sequences was used to assign V, D and J gene segments. For a sequence to be retained, a match of at least six nucleotides to both a V gene segment and a J gene segment was required. Rearrangements were classified as productive when the CDR3 lacked stop codons and remained in frame with V and J, and all other rearrangements were classified as non-productive. Following IMGT convention, CDR3 was defined as the stretch from the second conserved V-encoded cysteine to the conserved J-encoded phenylalanine. The earlier analysis of 587 of the donors excluded sequences that lacked an unambiguous match to a single V gene segment. An earlier analysis of under 750 of the donors called V segments functional above 56.7% productive rearrangements and segregating when the between-donor standard deviation exceeded 5%. A statistical classification framework was built to diagnose cytomegalovirus status from the catalog of TCR beta chain sequences. A later analysis assigned V and J genes by comparing TCR nucleotide sequences with IMGT/GENE-DB human TR gene sequences. Using the TCRdist pipeline, a later analysis assigned CDR3 sequences along with most-parsimonious VDJ recombination scenarios. In a later analysis, each TCR beta chain was defined by its CDR3 amino acid sequence together with its V-gene family, and reads without a unique V-gene family were excluded. A later analysis removed 592 highly shared, low-generation-probability nucleotide sequences to deal with suspected cross-contamination and a sequencing artifact. In a later analysis, a clonal expansion index was calculated for each public chain from normalized within-repertoire ranks of inferred template counts. A later analysis computed generation probabilities with a VDJ recombination model fitted to out-of-frame rearrangements, and checked the results against IGoR. In a later analysis, hypergeometric tests were used to score TCR-TCR, TCR-HLA and TCR-CMV co-occurrence, with a repertoire-size bias correction applied to TCR pairs. False discovery rates were estimated in a later analysis by permuting HLA or CMV assignments 20 times. In a later analysis, co-occurring TCRs were grouped using DBSCAN, with TCRdist sequence similarity added in when clustering inside HLA-allele-positive subsets. Repertoires with fewer than 30,000 or more than 120,000 public chains were left out of co-occurrence clustering, as were five repertoires with anomalous nucleotide sharing. Imported from immuneACCESS, the table was reduced by TCRdb to in-frame sequences with V and J called. These copies leave out some clones; in studies compared against another copy, an unresolved V gene accounts for under half, and the cause of the remainder is not known. That table is the source of V, J and clone size, and D and trimming were worked out from the DNA. Within this sample are under 200,000 clones, with roughly 77% of them counted one time only. Together, the top ten hold about 4.9% of the sample.

The CDR3 contains 16 residues, cysteine and phenylalanine counted. The CDR3 DNA has 48 bases and is translated from base 1. V was cut back by 2 bases and J by 0 bases, leaving a gap of 11 bases between them. CDR1 and CDR2 were assigned from the germline V gene as SNHLY and FYNNEI. The sequenced material came from PBMCs. The chain links TRBV2 with TRBJ1-5; the D segment could be TRBD1, given 6 matching bases. The clonotype comes from a male donor in good health and CMV-seronegative. The DNA reads TGTGCCAGCAGTGAACGGACAGCCTATAGCAATCAGCCCCAGCATTTT. This sequence encodes CASSERTAYSNQPQHF.